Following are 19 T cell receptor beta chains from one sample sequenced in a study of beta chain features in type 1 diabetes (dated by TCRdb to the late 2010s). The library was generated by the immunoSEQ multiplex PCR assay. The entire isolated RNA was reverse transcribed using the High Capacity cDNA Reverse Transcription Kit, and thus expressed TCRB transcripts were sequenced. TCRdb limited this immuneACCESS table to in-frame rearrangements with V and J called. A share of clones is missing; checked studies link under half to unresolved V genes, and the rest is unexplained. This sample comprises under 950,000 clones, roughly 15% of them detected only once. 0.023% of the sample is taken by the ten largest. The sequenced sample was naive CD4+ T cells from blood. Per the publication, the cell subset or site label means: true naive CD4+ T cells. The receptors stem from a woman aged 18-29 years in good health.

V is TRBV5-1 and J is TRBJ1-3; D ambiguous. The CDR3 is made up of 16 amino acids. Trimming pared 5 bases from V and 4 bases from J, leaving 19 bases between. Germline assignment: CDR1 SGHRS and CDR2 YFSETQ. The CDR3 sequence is CASRPGFGLSGNTIYF. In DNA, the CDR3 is TGCGCCAGCAGACCTGGCTTCGGACTCTCCGGAAACACCATATATTTT.

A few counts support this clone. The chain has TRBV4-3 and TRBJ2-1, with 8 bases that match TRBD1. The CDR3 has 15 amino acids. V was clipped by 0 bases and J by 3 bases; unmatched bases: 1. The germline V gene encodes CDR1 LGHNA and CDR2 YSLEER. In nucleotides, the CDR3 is TGCGCCAGCAGCCAAGAAGGACAGGGCTACAATGAGCAGTTCTTC. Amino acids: CASSQEGQGYNEQFF.

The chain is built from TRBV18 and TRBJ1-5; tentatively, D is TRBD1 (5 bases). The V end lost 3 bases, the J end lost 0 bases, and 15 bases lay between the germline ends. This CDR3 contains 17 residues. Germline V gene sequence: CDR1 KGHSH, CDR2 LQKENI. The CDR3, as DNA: TGTGCCAGCTCACCCCGCAGGGTCTTCGATAGCAATCAGCCCCAGCATTTT. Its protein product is CASSPRRVFDSNQPQHF.

CDR3 region: CASRVQGSYEQYF. CDR3 in DNA: TGTGCCAGCAGGGTACAGGGCTCCTACGAGCAGTACTTC. V is TRBV28 and J is TRBJ2-7, with a possible D match to TRBD1 (6 bases). The germline CDR1 and CDR2 sequences are MDHEN and SYDVKM. V was trimmed by 6 bases and J by 0 bases, leaving 9 bases between them. This CDR3 contains 13 residues.

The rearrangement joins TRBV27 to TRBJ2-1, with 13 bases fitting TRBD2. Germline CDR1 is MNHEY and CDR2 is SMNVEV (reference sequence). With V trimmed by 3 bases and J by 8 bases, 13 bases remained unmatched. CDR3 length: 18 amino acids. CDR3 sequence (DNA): TGTGCCAGCAGTTTTCGGACTAGCGGGAGTAGGAATATACATGAGCAGTTCTTC. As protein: CASSFRTSGSRNIHEQFF.

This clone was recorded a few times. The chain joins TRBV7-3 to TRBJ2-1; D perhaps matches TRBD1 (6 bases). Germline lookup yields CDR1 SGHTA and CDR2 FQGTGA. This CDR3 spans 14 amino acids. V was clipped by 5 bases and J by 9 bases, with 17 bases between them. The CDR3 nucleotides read TGTGCCAGCAGCCCGACTACAGGGTACGCTGAGCAGTTCTTC. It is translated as CASSPTTGYAEQFF.

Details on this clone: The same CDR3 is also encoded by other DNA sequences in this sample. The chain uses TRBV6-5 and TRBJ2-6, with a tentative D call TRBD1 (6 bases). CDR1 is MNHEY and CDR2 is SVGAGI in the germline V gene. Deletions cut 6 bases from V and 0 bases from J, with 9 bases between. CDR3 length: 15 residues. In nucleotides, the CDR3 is TGTGCCAGCAGCCCCAGGGGCTCTGGGGCCAACGTCCTGACTTTC. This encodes CASSPRGSGANVLTF.

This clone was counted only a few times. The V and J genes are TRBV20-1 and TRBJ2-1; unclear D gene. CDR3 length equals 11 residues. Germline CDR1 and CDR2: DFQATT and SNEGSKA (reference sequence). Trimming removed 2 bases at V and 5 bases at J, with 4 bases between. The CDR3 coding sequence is TGCAGTGCTAGAACGGACAATGAGCAGTTCTTC. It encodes CSARTDNEQFF.

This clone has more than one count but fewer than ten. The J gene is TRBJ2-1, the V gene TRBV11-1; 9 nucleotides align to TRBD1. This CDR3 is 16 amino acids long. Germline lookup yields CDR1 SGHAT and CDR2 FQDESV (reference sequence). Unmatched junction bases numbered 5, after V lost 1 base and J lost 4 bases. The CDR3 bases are TGTGCCAGCAGCTTAGGCCGCGGGACAGGGTACAATGAGCAGTTCTTC. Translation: CASSLGRGTGYNEQFF.

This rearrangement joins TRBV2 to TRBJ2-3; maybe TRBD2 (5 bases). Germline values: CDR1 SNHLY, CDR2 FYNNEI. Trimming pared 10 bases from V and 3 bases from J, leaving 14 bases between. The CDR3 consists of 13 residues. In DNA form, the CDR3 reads TGTGCCACCCGTAGAGCGGTGACAGATACGCAGTATTTT. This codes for CATRRAVTDTQYF.

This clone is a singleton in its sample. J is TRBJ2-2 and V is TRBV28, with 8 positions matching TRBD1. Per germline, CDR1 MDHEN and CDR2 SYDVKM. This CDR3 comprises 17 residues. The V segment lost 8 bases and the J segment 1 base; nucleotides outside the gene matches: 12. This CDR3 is CASAPSQGVRNTGELFF. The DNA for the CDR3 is TGTGCCAGCGCGCCTTCACAGGGGGTGAGGAACACCGGGGAGCTGTTTTTT. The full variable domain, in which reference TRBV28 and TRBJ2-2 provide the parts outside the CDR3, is DVKVTQSSRYLVKRTGEKVFLECVQDMDHENMFWYRQDPGLGLRLIYFSYDVKMKEKGDIPEGYSVSREKKERFSLILESASTNQTSMYLCASAPSQGVRNTGELFFGEGSRLTVL.

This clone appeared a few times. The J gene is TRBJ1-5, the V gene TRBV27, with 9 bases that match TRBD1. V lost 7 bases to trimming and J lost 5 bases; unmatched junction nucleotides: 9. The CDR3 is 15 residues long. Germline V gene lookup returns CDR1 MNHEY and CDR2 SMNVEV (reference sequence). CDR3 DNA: TGTGCCAGCAAGGGATCGGGACAGGGAGATCAGCCCCAGCATTTT. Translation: CASKGSGQGDQPQHF.

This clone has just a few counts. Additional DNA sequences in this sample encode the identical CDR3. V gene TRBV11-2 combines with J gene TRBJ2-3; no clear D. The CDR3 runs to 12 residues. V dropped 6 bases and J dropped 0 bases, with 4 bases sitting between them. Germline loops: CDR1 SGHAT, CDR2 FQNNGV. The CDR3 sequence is CASSLSTDTQYF. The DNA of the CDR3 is TGTGCCAGCAGTCTTAGCACAGATACGCAGTATTTT.

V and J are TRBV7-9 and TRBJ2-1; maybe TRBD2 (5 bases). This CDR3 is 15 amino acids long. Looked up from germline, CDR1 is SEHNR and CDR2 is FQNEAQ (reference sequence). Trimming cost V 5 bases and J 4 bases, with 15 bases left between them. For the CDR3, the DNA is TGTGCCAGCAGCATCCGGACTCCCCATTACAATGAGCAGTTCTTC. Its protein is CASSIRTPHYNEQFF.

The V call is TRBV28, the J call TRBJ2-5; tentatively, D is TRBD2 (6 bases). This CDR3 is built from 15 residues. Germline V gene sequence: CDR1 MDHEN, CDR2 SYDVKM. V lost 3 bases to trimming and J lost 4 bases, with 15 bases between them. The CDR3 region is CASSLAAGGTETQYF. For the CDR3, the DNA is TGTGCCAGCAGTTTGGCAGCCGGGGGTACAGAGACCCAGTACTTC.

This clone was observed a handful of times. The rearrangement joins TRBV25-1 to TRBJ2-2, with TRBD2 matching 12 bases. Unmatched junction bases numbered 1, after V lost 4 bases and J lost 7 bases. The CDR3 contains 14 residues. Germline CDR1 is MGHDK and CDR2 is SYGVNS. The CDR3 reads CASSGLAGVGELFF. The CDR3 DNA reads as TGTGCCAGCAGTGGACTAGCGGGAGTCGGGGAGCTGTTTTTT.

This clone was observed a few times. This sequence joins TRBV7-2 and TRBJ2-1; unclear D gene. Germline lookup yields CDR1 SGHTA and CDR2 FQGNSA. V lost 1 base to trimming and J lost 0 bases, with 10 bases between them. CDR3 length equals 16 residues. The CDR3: CASSLEAHSSYNEQFF. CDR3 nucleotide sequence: TGTGCCAGCAGCTTAGAGGCCCATAGCTCCTACAATGAGCAGTTCTTC.

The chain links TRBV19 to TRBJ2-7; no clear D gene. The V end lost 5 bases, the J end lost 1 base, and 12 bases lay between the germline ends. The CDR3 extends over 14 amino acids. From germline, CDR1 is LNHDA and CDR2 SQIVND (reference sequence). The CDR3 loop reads CASSPQSPSYEQYF. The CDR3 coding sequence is TGTGCCAGTAGTCCCCAAAGCCCTTCCTACGAGCAGTACTTC.

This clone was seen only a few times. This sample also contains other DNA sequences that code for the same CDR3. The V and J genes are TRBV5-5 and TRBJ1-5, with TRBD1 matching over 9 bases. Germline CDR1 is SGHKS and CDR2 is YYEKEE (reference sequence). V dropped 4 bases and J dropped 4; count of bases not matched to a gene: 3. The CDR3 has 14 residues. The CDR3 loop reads CASSPGQGNQPQHF. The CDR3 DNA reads TGTGCCAGCAGCCCCGGACAGGGGAATCAGCCCCAGCATTTT.